This T cell receptor beta chain is drawn from a study of cytomegalovirus exposure and HLA in healthy donors. This table comes from immunoSEQ multiplex PCR, and its TCRdb copy is limited to in-frame clones, with some not included. This table holds 120,000 or so clones, approximately 90% found once. As regards this clone: Its antigen remains unknown.

General study results and limits: It was reported that the classifier diagnosed cytomegalovirus status with high specificity and sensitivity in both the original and validation cohorts. Rarity characterized most TCR sequences, yet some public TCRs appeared in many donors. The TCR clusters that emerged in the first cohort tended, a later analysis found, to co-occur in the 110 or so validation repertoires.

What was sequenced was PBMCs. The source is a woman in her late teens or twenties in good health and CMV-seronegative.

The CDR3 spells CASSVMTSGGENEQFF. Written as DNA, the CDR3 is TGTGCCAGCAGTGTCATGACTAGCGGGGGGGAAAATGAGCAGTTCTTC. V gene TRBV25-1 combines with J gene TRBJ2-1, with 14 bases identical to TRBD2. CDR1 MGHDK and CDR2 SYGVNS come from the germline V gene. With V trimmed by 4 bases and J by 7 bases, 6 bases remained unmatched. The CDR3 loop spans 16 amino acids.